Below, one TCR beta chain is given with its context. Antigen unknown. TCRdb's table, derived via immunoSEQ multiplex PCR, lists solely in-frame clones and lacks some. The profile shows about 34,000 clones, approximately 90% of them singletons. The CDR3 runs to 15 residues. In germline, CDR1 is LGHNA, CDR2 YSLEER. Trimming cost V 3 bases and J 1 base; bases outside gene matches: 1. Sample time point: newly diagnosed, previously untreated cHL patient sample. Isolation of CD4+ T cells from thawed PBMCs was performed by magnetic negative selection. Peripheral samples used as comparators were newly diagnosed, untreated classical Hodgkin lymphoma PBMCs. The data stem from a study of PD-1 blockade in classical Hodgkin lymphoma. Notes on the study in general: The authors have not defined what causes the repertoire differences, possibly disease activity or prior therapy.

This clonotype was obtained from a human donor with classical Hodgkin lymphoma. The material sequenced was CD4+ T cells from blood. The rearrangement links TRBV4-3 to TRBJ2-3, with 10 bases fitting TRBD2. Here the CDR3 DNA reads TGCGCCAGCAGCCATGGGACTAGCGGCACAGATACGCAGTATTTT. Its protein product is CASSHGTSGTDTQYF.